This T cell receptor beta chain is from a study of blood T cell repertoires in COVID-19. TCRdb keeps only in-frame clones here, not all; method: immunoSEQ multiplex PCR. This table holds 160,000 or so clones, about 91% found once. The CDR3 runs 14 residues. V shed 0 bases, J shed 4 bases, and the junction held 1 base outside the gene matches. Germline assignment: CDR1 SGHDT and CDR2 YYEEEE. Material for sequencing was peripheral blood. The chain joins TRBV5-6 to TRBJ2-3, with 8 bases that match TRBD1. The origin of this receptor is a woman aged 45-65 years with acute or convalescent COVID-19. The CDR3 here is CASSLATGADTQYF. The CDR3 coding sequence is TGTGCCAGCAGCTTGGCGACAGGGGCAGATACGCAGTATTTT.